Each of the 3 T cell receptor beta chains below was sequenced from the same sample in a study of tumor and adjacent non-tumor tissue in lung cancer. RNA was extracted from bulk tissue without any cell sorting. A modified ARM-PCR protocol with three rounds of nested PCR amplified TCRbeta. Via MiXCR, TCRdb re-called the multiplex PCR reads, giving one row per CDR3 protein. The table shows 65,000 to 95,000 distinct CDR3 sequences, with approximately 71% occurring only once. The source material was lung tumor tissue. Every receptor here comes from an older woman with non-small cell lung cancer.

The chain links TRBV5-4 to TRBJ2-2; D is unclear. Germline V lookup: CDR1 SGHNT, CDR2 YYREEE (reference sequence). The germline V and J ends were trimmed by 2 bases and 4 bases, with 12 bases remaining between them. The CDR3 runs 15 residues. This CDR3 is CASSFKQTTTGELFF. CDR3 sequence (DNA): TGTGCCAGCAGCTTTAAACAGACCACCACCGGGGAGCTGTTTTTT. Variable domain in full (rest from reference TRBV5-4 and TRBJ2-2): ETGVTQSPTHLIKTRGQQVTLRCSSQSGHNTVSWYQQALGQGPQFIFQYYREEENGRGNFPPRFSGLQFPNYSSELNVNALELDDSALYLCASSFKQTTTGELFFGEGSRLTVL.

This clonotype has ten or more counts. The chain joins TRBV30 to TRBJ2-2; D might be TRBD1 (5 bases). V was trimmed by 3 bases and J by 6 bases, leaving 17 bases between them. The CDR3 runs to 15 residues. Germline CDR1 reads GTSNPN; CDR2 reads SVGIG (reference sequence). Here the CDR3 reads CAWSATNLGAGELFF. For the CDR3, the DNA is TGTGCCTGGAGCGCGACAAACTTAGGGGCCGGGGAGCTGTTTTTT.

CDR3 DNA sequence: TGCGGCGCCACCTCGCAGGGGCGCGTGGGTGAGCAGTTCTTC. Its translation is CGATSQGRVGEQFF. This sequence joins TRBV29-1 and TRBJ2-1; weak D call: TRBD1 (6 bases). The CDR3 is 14 residues long. Germline V gene lookup returns CDR1 SQVTM and CDR2 ANQGSEA.